The 19 T cell receptor beta chains below were found in one sample sequenced in a study of naive and memory T cell subsets. Two oligonucleotides, mixed equimolar, formed the beta constant-region primer covering TRBC1 and TRBC2. Four rounds of PCR amplified the ligated cDNA using nested alpha and beta constant-region primers plus SP2. TCRdb reanalysed the UMI-ligation and nested PCR reads using MiXCR and keeps one entry per CDR3 protein. This sample has 85,000 or so distinct CDR3 sequences; approximately 10% occur once, and the top ten carry 1.2%. Material: naive CD8+ T cells from blood. The receptors were gathered from a human donor in good health.

This chain uses TRBV25-1 with TRBJ1-4; D is possibly TRBD1 (5 bases). Germline V lookup: CDR1 MGHDK, CDR2 SYGVNS. CDR3 length: 15 residues. Trimming left V 3 bases short and J 7 bases short, with 15 bases between. CDR3 region: CASSDLEGIGEKLFF. In nucleotides, the CDR3 is TGTGCCAGCAGTGACCTTGAGGGGATAGGTGAAAAACTGTTTTTT. The full variable domain, in which reference TRBV25-1 and TRBJ1-4 provide the parts outside the CDR3, is EADIYQTPRYLVIGTGKKITLECSQTMGHDKMYWYQQDPGMELHLIHYSYGVNSTEKGDLSSESTVSRIRTEHFPLTLESARPSHTSQYLCASSDLEGIGEKLFFGSGTQLSVL.

This clonotype was counted at least ten times. The chain uses TRBV6-1 and TRBJ2-3; tentatively, D is TRBD1 or TRBD2 (5 bases each). The germline CDR1 and CDR2 sequences are MNHNS and SASEGT. The CDR3 sequence is 15 residues long. V was shortened by 3 bases and J by 0 bases, with 10 bases between the two germline ends. CDR3 DNA: TGTGCCAGCAGTGAGGGACCCACCAGCACAGATACGCAGTATTTT. Translation: CASSEGPTSTDTQYF.

The V call is TRBV10-3, the J call TRBJ1-1; 8 bases fit TRBD1. Germline V CDR1 and CDR2: ENHRY, SYGVKD. Trimming at V came to 6 bases and at J to 6 bases, leaving 12 bases not matched to a gene. This CDR3 spans 15 amino acids. CDR3 in DNA: TGTGCCATCAGGACTCTGGACAGGGATGACGCTGAAGCTTTCTTT. Translating gives CAIRTLDRDDAEAFF.

This clonotype was observed many times. The genes are TRBV7-2 and TRBJ1-3; a possible D gene is TRBD1 (5 bases). CDR1 and CDR2 (germline): SGHTA, FQGNSA. The V end was cut by 1 base, the J end by 0 bases, with 19 bases between. The CDR3 runs 19 residues. This CDR3 is CASSLVFDGAPYSGNTIYF. The CDR3 nucleotides read TGTGCCAGCAGCTTAGTCTTCGATGGGGCCCCCTACTCTGGAAACACCATATATTTT.

The rearrangement joins TRBV4-1 to TRBJ2-5; TRBD2 might be the D (6 bases). The CDR3 has 16 amino acids. V gave up 4 bases and J gave up 0 bases, with 15 bases separating them. The V gene's germline CDR1 is MGHRA and CDR2 YSYEKL. CDR3 residues: CASSRIGVADQETQYF. The CDR3 bases are TGCGCCAGCAGCCGGATTGGGGTAGCGGACCAAGAGACCCAGTACTTC.

This sequence joins TRBV25-1 and TRBJ2-7; D may match TRBD1 or TRBD2 (5 bases each). CDR1 is MGHDK and CDR2 is SYGVNS in the germline V gene. Trimming took 4 bases from V and 3 from J, leaving 13 bases between them. The CDR3 length is 14 residues. The CDR3 is CASSGWDGDYEQYF. CDR3 sequence (DNA): TGTGCCAGCAGTGGGTGGGACGGCGACTACGAGCAGTACTTC.

The chain joins TRBV6-2 or TRBV6-3 to TRBJ2-1; 10 bases agree with TRBD2. The ends lost 5 bases at V and 5 bases at J; junction bases unmatched: 15. There are 18 residues in the CDR3. Germline lookup yields CDR1 MNHEY and CDR2 SVGEGT. The CDR3 coding sequence is TGTGCCAGCAGTAGGGGGGGTAGCGGGGGGCGGCCCCACAATGAGCAGTTCTTC. Its protein is CASSRGGSGGRPHNEQFF.

Note on this clonotype: A read error is possible here, since a much larger clone lies one base away. The gene calls are TRBV3-1 and TRBJ1-5; D is possibly TRBD1 (5 bases). Between the trimmed V and J ends, which lost 3 bases and 1 base, there was a span of 16 bases. CDR3 length: 17 residues. Germline V gene data show CDR1 as LGHDT and CDR2 as YNNKEL (reference sequence). This chain's CDR3 is CASSQATAGISNQPQHF. The DNA of the CDR3 is TGTGCCAGCAGCCAGGCTACGGCAGGGATCAGCAATCAGCCCCAGCATTTT.

The table lists this clonotype with a few counts. This rearrangement joins TRBV11-1 to TRBJ1-1; TRBD1 matches at 7 bases. Looked up from germline, CDR1 is SGHAT and CDR2 is FQDESV (reference sequence). The trim removed 1 base at V and 4 bases at J, leaving 6 bases unmatched. There are 15 residues in the CDR3. CDR3 protein: CASSLGRQGFTEAFF. In nucleotides, the CDR3 is TGTGCCAGCAGCTTAGGCAGACAGGGATTCACTGAAGCTTTCTTT. Looking up the rest from reference TRBV11-1 and TRBJ1-1 gives the full variable domain: EAEVAQSPRYKITEKSQAVAFWCDPISGHATLYWYRQILGQGPELLVQFQDESVVDDSQLPKDRFSAERLKGVDSTLKIQPAELGDSAMYLCASSLGRQGFTEAFFGQGTRLTVV.

This clonotype was counted a few times. This chain links TRBV20-1 with TRBJ1-1, with unresolved D. This CDR3 region has 12 residues. Germline V gives CDR1 DFQATT, CDR2 SNEGSKA (reference sequence). The germline V and J ends were trimmed by 7 bases and 3 bases, with 12 bases remaining between them. CDR3 sequence (DNA): TGCAGTGTTACCCCACGGGACACTGAAGCTTTCTTT. It specifies CSVTPRDTEAFF.

This clonotype was observed a few times. The J gene is TRBJ2-7, the V gene TRBV2; no clear D. CDR3 length: 16 residues. The V gene lost 2 bases and the J gene lost 0 bases, with 14 bases spanning the gap. The germline V gene has CDR1 SNHLY and CDR2 FYNNEI. CDR3 nucleotides: TGTGCCAGCAGTGAATTCCAGGAAACTAACTCCTACGAGCAGTACTTC. Translated: CASSEFQETNSYEQYF.

This chain joins TRBV27 and TRBJ2-1, with a weak D call TRBD2 (6 bases). With 2 bases removed from V and 7 bases from J, the gap between germline ends came to 27 bases. Germline CDR1 MNHEY, CDR2 SMNVEV (reference sequence). The CDR3 is made up of 19 amino acids. In DNA, the CDR3 is TGTGCCAGCAGTTTAGCCAGCGCGGAGGGCCCAAGTAAGTGGAATGAGCAGTTCTTC. Protein sequence: CASSLASAEGPSKWNEQFF.

The chain uses TRBV20-1 and TRBJ1-5; 7 bases fit TRBD1. The CDR3 consists of 15 residues. Germline CDR1 reads DFQATT; CDR2 reads SNEGSKA (reference sequence). Trimming took 0 bases from V and 7 from J; bases not matched to a gene: 9. CDR3 region: CSARDRQGISQPQHF. The CDR3 region has the DNA TGCAGTGCTAGAGATCGACAGGGAATAAGCCAGCCCCAGCATTTT.

This clonotype occurred many times. The gene calls are TRBV18 and TRBJ1-2; D is perhaps TRBD1 (6 bases). The CDR3 is 14 amino acids. Per the germline V gene, CDR1 is KGHSH and CDR2 is LQKENI. Trimming shortened V by 2 bases and J by 5 bases, and 12 bases separated the two germline ends. The CDR3 spells CASSPGDRLYGYTF. DNA of the CDR3: TGTGCCAGCTCACCAGGAGACAGGCTTTATGGCTACACCTTC.

This clonotype has more than one count but fewer than ten. The DNA of the CDR3 is TGTGCCAGCAGTTACGAGGGGGCGGAAAATTCACCCCTCCACTTT. It yields the protein CASSYEGAENSPLHF. The genes are TRBV6-6 and TRBJ1-6; 7 nucleotides line up with TRBD1. J was trimmed by 7 bases and V by 2 bases; bases with no gene match: 5. Germline loops: CDR1 MNHNY, CDR2 SVGAGI (reference sequence). CDR3 length equals 15 residues.

The V and J genes are TRBV5-6 and TRBJ2-3, with D hard to call. Germline CDR1 is SGHDT and CDR2 is YYEEEE. CDR3 size: 15 residues. V was clipped by 0 bases and J by 1 base, with 9 bases between them. In DNA, the CDR3 is TGTGCCAGCAGCTTGGTGGGGTCCCGCACAGATACGCAGTATTTT. This encodes CASSLVGSRTDTQYF.

This clonotype was seen a few times. This chain joins TRBV14 and TRBJ2-2; 10 bases are a match to TRBD2. Per the germline V gene, CDR1 is SGHDN and CDR2 is FVKESK. J gave up 7 bases and V 2 bases, and 10 bases lay outside the gene matches. The CDR3 is 17 amino acids. CDR3 coding DNA: TGTGCCAGCAGCCAATTATCTCCTAGCGGGAGAGACGGGGAGCTGTTTTTT. Translated: CASSQLSPSGRDGELFF.

This clonotype turned up a few times. This chain connects TRBV30 to TRBJ1-2, with D possibly TRBD1 on 5 matching bases. The ends were cut back, 2 bases at V and 4 bases at J, with 17 bases in the middle. Germline CDR1 is GTSNPN and CDR2 is SVGIG (reference sequence). CDR3 length: 15 amino acids. The CDR3 sequence is CAWSSARAPIYGYTF. CDR3 in DNA: TGTGCCTGGAGTTCGGCCAGGGCCCCAATCTATGGCTACACCTTC.

The chain has TRBV7-3 and TRBJ1-5, with D perhaps matching TRBD1 (5 bases). Germline V lookup: CDR1 SGHTA, CDR2 FQGTGA. The CDR3 totals 15 residues. Trimming took off 2 bases at V and 0 bases at J, with 8 bases between the two ends. The CDR3 spells CASSLFGGSNQPQHF. The CDR3 DNA is TGTGCCAGCAGCTTATTTGGGGGTAGCAATCAGCCCCAGCATTTT.